The clone carrying this T cell receptor (beta chain) appeared a single time. This sample stems from a study of blood T cell repertoires in COVID-19. The V and J ends lost 1 base and 2 bases, in that order; junction bases with no gene match: 7. From germline, CDR1 is SGHRS and CDR2 YFSETQ. The CDR3 has 18 amino acids. Libraries were prepared by immunoSEQ multiplex PCR; TCRdb keeps only in-frame clonotypes and omits some of them. The profile covers 95,000 to 100,000 clones, with 84% appearing a single time and more than 20% taken by the ten largest. The source is a human donor in a cohort sampled during active COVID-19. This sequence joins TRBV5-1 and TRBJ2-3; TRBD2 matches at 13 bases. The sequenced sample consisted of peripheral blood. CDR3 coding DNA: TGCGCCAGCAGCTTGTACATCGGACTAGCGGGAGACACAGATACGCAGTATTTT. Translating gives CASSLYIGLAGDTDTQYF. Full variable domain (rest looked up from reference TRBV5-1 and TRBJ2-3): KAGVTQTPRYLIKTRGQQVTLSCSPISGHRSVSWYQQTPGQGLQFLFEYFSETQRNKGNFPGRFSGRQFSNSRSEMNVSTLELGDSALYLCASSLYIGLAGDTDTQYFGPGTRLTVL.